The T cell receptor (beta chain) described here comes from a study of CXCR3-negative and CXCR3-positive naive CD8 T cells. Points from the study as a whole: TRBV-TRBJ usage was similar across naive CXCR3 subsets but distinct in memory cells. More hydrophobic TRB CDR3s occurred in CXCR3-positive than in CXCR3-negative naive cells. Both of the naive subsets showed about the same high diversity, but memory CD8+ cells had much less. Naive subsets had comparable surface CD5; TCR strength was inferred from TRB CDR3 properties.

On this clonotype itself: Its target is not known.

The V gene's germline CDR1 is SGHRS and CDR2 YFSETQ. This CDR3 spans 16 amino acids. The libraries of TRB cDNA were constructed through 5' RACE using UMI labels. TCRdb re-called the 5' RACE reads and gives one entry per CDR3 protein, without DNA. Its table records around 45,000 distinct CDR3 sequences. The TCR originated in a human donor in good health. Some clones in this sample may be carry-over from other donors' samples. The gene calls are TRBV5-1 and TRBJ2-7; absent DNA, TCRdb's TRBD2 call cannot be checked. The source material was naive CXCR3- CD8+ T cells from blood. Described subset: CD45RO-CCR7+CD27+CD95- naive CD8+ T cells lacking CXCR3 (TNR3-). This CDR3 is CASSLGGEGRSYEQYF. Variable domain in full (rest from reference TRBV5-1 and TRBJ2-7): KAGVTQTPRYLIKTRGQQVTLSCSPISGHRSVSWYQQTPGQGLQFLFEYFSETQRNKGNFPGRFSGRQFSNSRSEMNVSTLELGDSALYLCASSLGGEGRSYEQYFGPGTRLTVT.